This T cell receptor beta chain was identified in a study of T cells in Graves' hyperthyroidism and ophthalmopathy. Study conclusions and caveats: In blood, most of the thyroid clonotypes expanded above 0.001 were also present. The model anticipated ophthalmopathy a median about 7.1 months pre-onset.

For ophthalmopathy patients, the Clinical Activity Score was at least 3 and the NOSPECS grade at least 4; duration was under 3 months. Clinical symptoms, serum thyroxine, TRAb, thyroid ultrasound and orbital computed tomography established diagnosis. There were TCR beta CDR3 regions amplified from RNA transcripts. A set of HTBI primers served as the primers for a first-round RT-PCR of the TCR CDR3. In TCRdb, the multiplex PCR reads were re-called with MiXCR into one record per CDR3 protein. In the table there are approximately 600,000 distinct CDR3 sequences, more than 20% of which are singletons. In this sample, this clonotype turned up a few times. The antigen is undetermined. The clonotype was recovered from a man between 25 and 39 years old with Graves' ophthalmopathy. The source material was blood.

The CDR3 spells CASSPRQPANYGYTF. The CDR3 DNA reads TGTGCCAGCAGCCCGAGGCAGCCAGCTAACTATGGCTACACCTTC. The V call is TRBV7-8, the J call TRBJ1-2; D call uncertain. The CDR3 covers 15 residues. V shed 5 bases and J shed 0 bases, with 13 bases lying between them. Germline V gene lookup returns CDR1 SGHVS and CDR2 FQNEAQ.